At least ten counts were recorded for the clone carrying this T cell receptor (beta chain). The data stem from a study of T cells after yellow fever vaccination. Regarding the study as a whole: Abundant clonotypes from the bulk population could have been carried over as contaminants into FACS-sorted repertoires.

A single record per CDR3 protein comes from TCRdb applying MiXCR to the 5' RACE reads. The sample carries about 46,000 distinct CDR3 sequences, 5.5% to 7.5% recorded once. The material sequenced was PBMCs, either bulk or a sorted T-cell subset (CD4+, CD8+, memory, or dextramer-sorted; not recorded which), taken 45 days after the yellow fever booster vaccination. The sequence was collected from a man aged 25 to 40 who received the YFV17D yellow fever vaccine.

Here the CDR3 DNA reads TGTGCCAGCAGCTCGGGACAGGGCCCGGTGCAGTACTTC. Protein sequence: CASSSGQGPVQYF. The rearrangement uses TRBV28 and TRBJ2-7; 9 bases are shared with TRBD1. Germline CDR1 and CDR2: MDHEN and SYDVKM. J was trimmed by 9 bases and V by 6 bases; bases with no gene match: 9. The CDR3 loop spans 13 amino acids.